The T cell receptor (beta chain) under discussion was sequenced for a study of CD4 T cells in relation to SARS-CoV-2 and coronaviruses. About the study: The restricting HLA molecule for shared crossreactive spike epitopes was mapped. General study findings and limits: The assay detects memory recall responses, not culture-primed primary responses. No crossreactivity against non-spike viral proteins was tested here.

The unexposed donors gave CD4+ T cells in about 2011-2018, prior to COVID-19. Naive and memory CD4+ T cell DNA was deep-sequenced without culture. Libraries were prepared by immunoSEQ multiplex PCR; TCRdb keeps only in-frame clonotypes and omits some of them. The repertoire has some 69,000 clones, about 94% of them found once; the top ten carry 0.11% to 0.15%. After removal of 0 bases from V and 5 bases from J, the junction contained 9 bases not matched to a gene. Germline V gives CDR1 SGHKS, CDR2 YYEKEE (reference sequence). The CDR3 consists of 16 residues. As to this clone: Its antigen is not identified.

Sequenced sample: naive CD4+ T cells from PBMCs. Stated subset: naive CD4+ T cells isolated by negative enrichment. The chain employs TRBV5-5 and TRBJ2-3, with 7 bases identical to TRBD2. The clonotype was recovered from a human donor in good health. The CDR3: CASSLATGLGGDTQYF. The CDR3 coding sequence is TGTGCCAGCAGCTTGGCTACCGGACTAGGAGGAGATACGCAGTATTTT.